A selection of T cell receptor beta chains follows, all from one sample in a study of beta chain features in type 1 diabetes. Here immunoSEQ multiplex PCR was the method, and the copy in TCRdb shows in-frame clones only, minus some. The table includes approximately 170,000 clones, 7.5% to 10% detected once. What was sequenced was central memory CD4+ T cells from blood. All receptors come from a woman in her late teens or twenties in good health. Each CDR3 is given with its conserved first and last residue. Fields, in order: D gene, J gene, V gene, clone size, CDR3 DNA, CDR3 protein. A D gene is named only where the DNA matches it firmly. Expanded clones are given a class, and other clones once, few, many or no size at all.

d_call: TRBD1; j_call: TRBJ2-1; v_call: TRBV16; clone_size: NA; cdr3_nt: TGTGCCAGCAGCCAATCCGGGACAGGGTACAATGAGCAGTTCTTC; cdr3_aa: CASSQSGTGYNEQFF
d_call: NA; j_call: TRBJ2-7; v_call: TRBV2; clone_size: NA; cdr3_nt: TGTGCCAGCAGTGAAGCGCTTCTAGGCGGCGAGCAGTACTTC; cdr3_aa: CASSEALLGGEQYF
d_call: NA; j_call: TRBJ1-1; v_call: TRBV19; clone_size: few; cdr3_nt: TGTGCCAGTAGTATTGACAGGAAGGGAACTGAAGCTTTCTTT; cdr3_aa: CASSIDRKGTEAFF
d_call: NA; j_call: TRBJ1-5; v_call: TRBV6-5; clone_size: many; cdr3_nt: TGTGCCAGCAGTTACTCCTACAGGGCCGGTCAGCCCCAGCATTTT; cdr3_aa: CASSYSYRAGQPQHF
d_call: NA; j_call: TRBJ1-1; v_call: TRBV28; clone_size: NA; cdr3_nt: TGTGCCAGTCGGACAGCAATGACTGAAGCTTTCTTT; cdr3_aa: CASRTAMTEAFF
d_call: NA; j_call: TRBJ1-4; v_call: TRBV15; clone_size: NA; cdr3_nt: TGTGCCACCAGTGGGCGAACGGACATCAATGAAAAACTGTTTTTT; cdr3_aa: CATSGRTDINEKLFF
d_call: NA; j_call: TRBJ2-7; v_call: TRBV11-2; clone_size: few; cdr3_nt: TGTGCCAGCAGCCCCGACACTCTCTCCTACGAGCAGTACTTC; cdr3_aa: CASSPDTLSYEQYF
d_call: NA; j_call: TRBJ1-5; v_call: TRBV18; clone_size: few; cdr3_nt: TGTGCCAGCTCAGCGCTTAGCAATCAGCCCCAGCATTTT; cdr3_aa: CASSALSNQPQHF
d_call: NA; j_call: TRBJ2-7; v_call: TRBV30; clone_size: few; cdr3_nt: TGTGCCTGGACCATCCACAAGTACGAGCAGTACTTC; cdr3_aa: CAWTIHKYEQYF
d_call: NA; j_call: TRBJ2-7; v_call: TRBV5-6; clone_size: NA; cdr3_nt: TGTGCCAGCAGCGATAAAGGCAGAGGGCCCCCCTACGAGCAGTACTTC; cdr3_aa: CASSDKGRGPPYEQYF
d_call: TRBD1; j_call: TRBJ1-2; v_call: TRBV5-4; clone_size: NA; cdr3_nt: TGTGCCAGCAGCCTACAGGGGGCTGGGGGCTACACCTTC; cdr3_aa: CASSLQGAGGYTF
d_call: TRBD2; j_call: TRBJ2-2; v_call: TRBV4-1; clone_size: few; cdr3_nt: TGCGCCAGCAGCCCAAACGGGACTAGCGGGATCCCCGGGGAGCTGTTTTTT; cdr3_aa: CASSPNGTSGIPGELFF
d_call: TRBD1; j_call: TRBJ1-3; v_call: TRBV19; clone_size: NA; cdr3_nt: TGTGCCAGTATCCCCCCTGGACAGGGAGCTTTTGGAAACACCATATATTTT; cdr3_aa: CASIPPGQGAFGNTIYF
d_call: NA; j_call: TRBJ1-1; v_call: TRBV2; clone_size: few; cdr3_nt: TGTGCCAGCAGTGGGCCCGGAGCCGAGGCTTTCTTT; cdr3_aa: CASSGPGAEAFF